These 6 T cell receptor beta chains were all obtained from the same sample, sequenced in a study of T cells in Graves' hyperthyroidism and ophthalmopathy. Template material for amplifying TCR beta CDR3 regions consisted of RNA transcripts. The HTBI primer set was used in a first-round RT-PCR of the TCR CDR3. TCRdb re-analysed the multiplex PCR reads in MiXCR, keeping a single row per CDR3 protein. This table holds 300,000 to 500,000 distinct CDR3 sequences, roughly an eighth found once. Sequencing used blood. The receptor source for this set is a man in his forties or fifties with Graves' ophthalmopathy.

V is TRBV20-1 and J is TRBJ2-7; unclear D gene. V dropped 6 bases and J dropped 2 bases, with 17 bases sitting between them. Germline V gene sequence: CDR1 DFQATT, CDR2 SNEGSKA (reference sequence). This CDR3 region has 14 residues. CDR3 residues: CSASGGTKPYEQYF. CDR3 in DNA: TGCAGTGCGTCAGGCGGAACTAAGCCCTACGAGCAGTACTTC.

The sample holds a few counts of this clonotype. This chain uses TRBV29-1 with TRBJ2-4; TRBD2 matches 7 bases. V lost 0 bases to trimming and J lost 12 bases; unmatched junction nucleotides: 11. The CDR3 covers 14 residues. From germline, CDR1 is SQVTM and CDR2 ANQGSEA. DNA of the CDR3: TGCAGCGTTGAAGATCAGGAGGGAGGGGTACCTCAGTACTTC. Translation gives CSVEDQEGGVPQYF.

This clonotype was found many times. The chain recombines TRBV20-1 with TRBJ1-6; TRBD1 matches at 9 bases. V was clipped by 3 bases and J by 10 bases; unmatched bases: 7. The CDR3 runs 14 residues. Germline V lookup: CDR1 DFQATT, CDR2 SNEGSKA (reference sequence). CDR3 region: CSARATGGGSPLHF. The CDR3, as DNA: TGCAGTGCTAGGGCTACAGGGGGCGGCTCACCCCTCCACTTT.

This clonotype has just a few counts. V and J are TRBV5-1 and TRBJ2-1; the match to TRBD1 covers 8 bases. Germline V CDR1 and CDR2: SGHRS, YFSETQ. With V trimmed by 0 bases and J by 8 bases, 7 bases remained unmatched. The CDR3 contains 15 residues. The CDR3 nucleotides read TGCGCCAGCAGCTTGGGGGGGACAGGTAACTATGAGCAGTTCTTC. Its translation: CASSLGGTGNYEQFF.

This clonotype showed up many times. The chain has TRBV20-1 and TRBJ2-7; TRBD2 aligns across 13 bases. Germline CDR1 is DFQATT and CDR2 is SNEGSKA (reference sequence). J was trimmed by 0 bases and V by 4 bases; bases with no gene match: 6. This CDR3 region has 16 residues. CDR3 protein: CSATGTSGTSSYEQYF. The CDR3 DNA reads as TGCAGTGCTACCGGGACTAGCGGGACAAGCTCCTACGAGCAGTACTTC.

This clonotype was observed a handful of times. The chain couples TRBV13 to TRBJ2-1; D is uncertain. The CDR3 is 15 amino acids. The germline V and J ends were trimmed by 6 bases and 0 bases, with 12 bases remaining between them. Looked up from germline, CDR1 is PRHDT and CDR2 is FYEKMQ (reference sequence). Here the CDR3 DNA reads TGTGCCAGCAGTCCCCGGGTGGGCTCCTACAATGAGCAGTTCTTC. Its translation is CASSPRVGSYNEQFF.